The 21 T cell receptor beta chains below were found in one sample sequenced in a study of CD8 T cells in Susac syndrome. Reverse transcription of roughly 0.5 to 1 ug RNA was performed with random hexamers. TCRdb redid the calling of the immunoSEQ multiplex PCR reads with MiXCR, one entry per CDR3 protein. There are 160,000 or so distinct CDR3 sequences in the sample; approximately 94% occur only once, and roughly 0.12% lies in the top ten. Sample: CD4+ T cells from PBMCs. These receptors were collected from a human donor with Susac syndrome.

The J gene is TRBJ2-3, the V gene TRBV20-1; TRBD1 might be the D (5 bases). From germline, CDR1 is DFQATT and CDR2 SNEGSKA (reference sequence). Trimming pared 1 base from V and 5 bases from J, leaving 13 bases between. The CDR3 is 14 residues long. For the CDR3, the DNA is TGCAGTGCTAGAGTTCGGCAGGGTGGAGATACGCAGTATTTT. Protein sequence: CSARVRQGGDTQYF.

This rearrangement joins TRBV10-3 to TRBJ2-2; 7 bases match TRBD1. Unmatched junction bases numbered 1, after V lost 2 bases and J lost 1 base. This CDR3 is built from 15 residues. Germline values: CDR1 ENHRY, CDR2 SYGVKD. The CDR3: CAISENRGNTGELFF. CDR3 coding DNA: TGTGCCATCAGTGAGAACAGGGGGAACACCGGGGAGCTGTTTTTT.

CDR3 sequence: CASSQDRDPGWPQHF. The CDR3 coding sequence is TGTGCCAGCAGCCAAGATCGGGACCCCGGGTGGCCCCAGCATTTT. The V call is TRBV4-2, the J call TRBJ1-5, with D perhaps TRBD1 (5 bases). Per the germline V gene, CDR1 is LGHNA and CDR2 is YNFKEQ. The V end lost 0 bases, the J end lost 9 bases, and 15 bases lay between the germline ends. The CDR3 loop spans 15 amino acids.

The rearrangement links TRBV5-4 to TRBJ2-1; possibly TRBD1 for D (6 bases). The CDR3 is 14 residues long. Germline lookup yields CDR1 SGHNT and CDR2 YYREEE (reference sequence). Trimming cost V 0 bases and J 3 bases, with 7 bases left between them. The CDR3 reads CASSLEQGYNEQFF. The CDR3 DNA reads TGTGCCAGCAGCTTGGAACAGGGCTACAATGAGCAGTTCTTC.

The V call is TRBV29-1, the J call TRBJ1-1; tentative D call: TRBD1 (6 bases). Germline V gives CDR1 SQVTM, CDR2 ANQGSEA. Deletions cut 4 bases from V and 4 bases from J, with 13 bases between. This CDR3 is 13 amino acids long. The CDR3 coding sequence is TGCAGCGTTGTTTGGGGGCAAGGCACTGAAGCTTTCTTT. Translated, it gives CSVVWGQGTEAFF.

The V gene is TRBV5-4, the J gene TRBJ1-2; a weak D match, TRBD1 (5 bases). Per germline, CDR1 SGHNT and CDR2 YYREEE (reference sequence). The CDR3 length is 16 residues. Deletions cut 4 bases from V and 0 bases from J, with 16 bases between. The DNA of the CDR3 is TGTGCCAGCAGCGCTCCAACGGGGGGTACTAACTATGGCTACACCTTC. It yields the protein CASSAPTGGTNYGYTF. Supplemented by reference TRBV5-4 and TRBJ1-2, the full variable domain reads ETGVTQSPTHLIKTRGQQVTLRCSSQSGHNTVSWYQQALGQGPQFIFQYYREEENGRGNFPPRFSGLQFPNYSSELNVNALELDDSALYLCASSAPTGGTNYGYTFGSGTRLTVV.

This chain connects TRBV19 to TRBJ1-5; D is uncertain. The CDR3 covers 11 residues. Germline values: CDR1 LNHDA, CDR2 SQIVND (reference sequence). Trimming pared 7 bases from V and 0 bases from J, leaving 1 base between. The CDR3 DNA is TGTGCCAGTAATAGCAATCAGCCCCAGCATTTT. This codes for CASNSNQPQHF.

The gene calls are TRBV14 and TRBJ1-4; no clear D gene. CDR1 is SGHDN and CDR2 is FVKESK in the germline V gene. Trimming took 2 bases from V and 8 from J, leaving 9 bases between them. The CDR3 runs 13 residues. The CDR3 region is CASSQFNGEKLFF. The CDR3 coding sequence is TGTGCCAGCAGCCAATTCAACGGGGAAAAACTGTTTTTT.

CDR3 DNA sequence: TGCGCCAGCAGCCAAGTAGACATCGGTGATGAAAAACTGTTTTTT. This encodes CASSQVDIGDEKLFF. The rearrangement links TRBV4-3 to TRBJ1-4; D remains ambiguous. The germline V gene has CDR1 LGHNA and CDR2 YSLEER. The CDR3 has 15 residues. The germline V and J ends were trimmed by 1 base and 6 bases, with 12 bases remaining between them.

The table lists this clonotype with a count of one. Germline and junction disagree at one end, which may indicate a read error. The gene calls are TRBV4-1 and TRBJ2-4, with 15 bases fitting TRBD2. Per the germline V gene, CDR1 is MGHRA and CDR2 is YSYEKL. The CDR3 is 21 amino acids. The CDR3 loop reads CASSQDPGLAGGTGAQNIQYF. CDR3 DNA sequence: TGCGCCAGCAGCCAAGATCCCGGACTAGCGGGGGGGACAGGAGCCCAAAACATTCAGTACTTC.

This clonotype was detected only once. The gene calls are TRBV9 and TRBJ2-7, with D perhaps TRBD1 or TRBD2 (5 bases each). CDR1 SGDLS and CDR2 YYNGEE come from the germline V gene. The CDR3 is 13 amino acids. The ends were cut back, 0 bases at V and 6 bases at J, with 10 bases in the middle. The DNA for the CDR3 is TGTGCCAGCAGCGTAGGGGGGAAATCCGAGCAGTACTTC. This translates into CASSVGGKSEQYF.

The V and J genes are TRBV20-1 and TRBJ1-5; no clear D gene. Germline V lookup: CDR1 DFQATT, CDR2 SNEGSKA (reference sequence). V lost 0 bases to trimming and J lost 3 bases, with 12 bases between them. The CDR3 loop spans 15 amino acids. CDR3 nucleotides: TGCAGTGCTAGAGATTCGGCGGGGTTCAATCAGCCCCAGCATTTT. It encodes CSARDSAGFNQPQHF.

A single count supports this clonotype. CDR3 nucleotide sequence: TGTGCCAGCTCACCAGACGAGGGGACCCAGTACTTC. Amino acid sequence: CASSPDEGTQYF. This rearrangement joins TRBV18 to TRBJ2-5; a weak D match, TRBD2 (5 bases). Germline loops: CDR1 KGHSH, CDR2 LQKENI. V dropped 2 bases and J dropped 7 bases, with 8 bases sitting between them. The CDR3 consists of 12 residues.

J is TRBJ1-4 and V is TRBV20-1, with D possibly TRBD1 on 5 matching bases. The CDR3 consists of 14 residues. Trimming removed 3 bases from V and 5 bases from J, with 13 bases in between. The V gene's germline CDR1 is DFQATT and CDR2 SNEGSKA (reference sequence). CDR3 in amino acids: CSASQGAPNEKLFF. CDR3 coding DNA: TGCAGTGCTAGTCAAGGGGCCCCCAATGAAAAACTGTTTTTT.

The chain couples TRBV20-1 to TRBJ2-5, with 10 positions matching TRBD2. The CDR3 covers 14 residues. CDR1 and CDR2 from the germline V gene are DFQATT and SNEGSKA (reference sequence). Unmatched junction bases numbered 15, after V lost 3 bases and J lost 14 bases. Written as DNA, the CDR3 is TGCAGTGCTAGCCCTAGCGGGGGCACTAGAGGGGAATACTTC. The encoded protein is CSASPSGGTRGEYF.

V is TRBV5-6 and J is TRBJ2-1; D remains ambiguous. The CDR3 covers 12 residues. Trimming stripped 1 base from V and 9 bases from J, with 8 bases between. Germline lookup yields CDR1 SGHDT and CDR2 YYEEEE. The CDR3 bases are TGTGCCAGCAGCTTGTTTGCGCGTGAGCAGTTCTTC. This translates into CASSLFAREQFF.

In its sample, this clonotype was seen once. The V gene is TRBV2, the J gene TRBJ2-5; TRBD2 agrees at 10 bases. V lost 6 bases to trimming and J lost 2 bases; unmatched junction nucleotides: 3. CDR3 length: 14 residues. The V gene's germline CDR1 is SNHLY and CDR2 FYNNEI. The CDR3 is CASRETSGQETQYF. The CDR3, as DNA: TGTGCCAGCAGGGAGACTAGCGGGCAAGAGACCCAGTACTTC.

The chain uses TRBV24-1 and TRBJ2-1; D possibly corresponds to TRBD2 (5 bases). CDR3 length: 14 residues. In germline, CDR1 is KGHDR, CDR2 SFDVKD. V lost 3 bases, J lost 6 bases, and 11 bases lay in between. The CDR3 region has the DNA TGTGCCACCAGTGATCCGAGGCTAGCCAATGAGCAGTTCTTC. Translating it yields CATSDPRLANEQFF.

The chain combines TRBV7-9 with TRBJ2-7, with 12 bases matching TRBD1. V lost 5 bases, J lost 7 bases, and 6 bases stayed unmatched. The CDR3 runs to 14 residues. Germline V gene data show CDR1 as SEHNR and CDR2 as FQNEAQ (reference sequence). The CDR3 protein is CASSEGQGAAEQYF. The DNA of the CDR3 is TGTGCCAGCAGCGAGGGACAGGGGGCGGCTGAGCAGTACTTC. Supplemented by reference TRBV7-9 and TRBJ2-7, the full variable domain reads DTGVSQNPRHKITKRGQNVTFRCDPISEHNRLYWYRQTLGQGPEFLTYFQNEAQLEKSRLLSDRFSAERPKGSFSTLEIQRTEQGDSAMYLCASSEGQGAAEQYFGPGTRLTVT.

This rearrangement joins TRBV3-1 to TRBJ2-3; D unclear. The V end lost 4 bases, the J end lost 2 bases, and 7 bases lay between the germline ends. Germline V gene lookup returns CDR1 LGHDT and CDR2 YNNKEL (reference sequence). The CDR3 runs 13 residues. CDR3 sequence: CASSRSFTDTQYF. The CDR3 DNA follows: TGTGCCAGCAGCCGATCGTTCACAGATACGCAGTATTTT.

This chain links TRBV29-1 with TRBJ2-5; D uncertain. The CDR3 totals 13 residues. The V end was cut by 5 bases, the J end by 3 bases, with 13 bases between. Per the germline V gene, CDR1 is SQVTM and CDR2 is ANQGSEA. The CDR3 nucleotides read TGCAGCGTTCGGCGTGACACCAAAGAGACCCAGTACTTC. This gives the protein CSVRRDTKETQYF.